What follows is one T cell receptor (beta chain) and its context. Its antigen remains unidentified. In germline, CDR1 is SGHRS, CDR2 YFSETQ. Between the trimmed V and J ends, which lost 2 bases and 6 bases, there was a span of 24 bases. This CDR3 is 18 amino acids long. The data were obtained in a study of T-cell reconstitution after alpha-beta-depleted transplantation in children. The study's findings and limits: Surviving thymic progenitors and recipient T cells were the source of high TCRbeta diversity at day 60 in some patients.

The authors prepared the TCRbeta library with unique molecular identifiers. MiXCR was run by TCRdb on the PCR reads, yielding one entry per CDR3 protein. The sample consists of around 600,000 distinct CDR3 sequences, roughly 23% of them appearing once. The source was PBMCs, mostly from graft donor cells, collected 360 days after TCRalphabeta/CD19-depleted stem cell transplant. The TCR was taken from a boy under two years old who had a stem cell transplant for acute myeloid leukemia, so the T cells may come from the graft donor. The V and J genes are TRBV5-1 and TRBJ2-1; D ambiguous. CDR3 sequence (DNA): TGCGCCAGCAGCTTAGTTCTTTCTTTTACATCGCTGGGCAATGAGCAGTTCTTC. Its protein product is CASSLVLSFTSLGNEQFF.